These T cell receptor beta chains were read from a single sample in a study of CD8 T cells in Susac syndrome. MiXCR, applied by TCRdb to the immunoSEQ multiplex PCR reads, yields one record per CDR3 protein. The data hold some 300,000 distinct CDR3 sequences, with over 75% observed a single time. The sequenced sample consisted of CD8+ T cells from PBMCs. The source is a human donor with multiple sclerosis. CDR3s include the opening cysteine and the closing phenylalanine or tryptophan. A D gene is named only where the DNA matches it firmly. Clone size is not always given. Where it is, it says once, few, many or a class for expanded clones.

v_gene	j_gene	abundance	d_gene	CDR3aa	CDR3nt
TRBV6-9	TRBJ1-5	once	TRBD1	CASSRLKGTGGNQPQHF	TGTGCCAGCAGTCGTCTTAAAGGGACAGGGGGGAATCAGCCCCAGCATTTT
TRBV25-1	TRBJ2-2	-	-	CASSEEPYILTNTGELFF	TGTGCCAGCAGTGAAGAACCCTATATTCTCACGAACACCGGGGAGCTGTTTTTT
TRBV6-6	TRBJ2-7	-	TRBD2	CASLAGGDYEQYF	TGTGCCAGTTTAGCGGGAGGGGACTACGAGCAGTACTTC
TRBV13	TRBJ2-6	-	-	CASSLGFGGMGEANVLTF	TGTGCCAGCAGCTTAGGATTTGGCGGGATGGGTGAGGCCAACGTCCTGACTTTC
TRBV4-1	TRBJ1-2	-	-	CASSQRNVPGYYGYTF	TGCGCCAGCAGCCAGCGAAACGTCCCTGGGTACTATGGCTACACCTTC
TRBV10-3	TRBJ2-7	-	TRBD1	CAIRDRGLHEQYF	TGTGCCATCAGGGACAGGGGGCTCCACGAGCAGTACTTC
TRBV19	TRBJ2-7	once	-	CASSIGTMGEQYF	TGTGCCAGTAGTATCGGGACAATGGGAGAGCAGTACTTC
TRBV7-2	TRBJ2-7	-	TRBD1	CASSLLYRQGQYEQYF	TGTGCCAGCAGCTTACTCTACCGACAGGGACAGTACGAGCAGTACTTC
TRBV19	TRBJ2-5	-	-	CASRDTETQYF	TGTGCCAGCCGGGACACGGAGACCCAGTACTTC
TRBV6-5	TRBJ1-5	-	-	CASSYRKGQPQHF	TGTGCCAGCAGTTACCGAAAGGGTCAGCCCCAGCATTTT
TRBV4-1	TRBJ1-2	-	-	CASSRGVGTPTYGYTF	TGCGCCAGCAGTCGAGGGGTCGGGACCCCCACATATGGCTACACCTTC
TRBV19	TRBJ2-7	-	-	CASSSLISYEQYF	TGTGCCAGTAGTTCCTTAATCTCCTACGAGCAGTACTTC
TRBV3-1	TRBJ2-3	-	TRBD2	CASSQVRPPIAGGTDTQYF	TGTGCCAGCAGCCAAGTTCGACCCCCGATAGCGGGAGGGACAGATACGCAGTATTTT
TRBV28	TRBJ1-4	-	-	CASRWTGNEKLFF	TGTGCCAGCAGGTGGACGGGTAATGAAAAACTGTTTTTT
TRBV28	TRBJ2-5	-	-	CASSSPTGRVETQYF	TGTGCCAGCAGTTCCCCGACAGGGAGGGTAGAGACCCAGTACTTC
TRBV4-3	TRBJ1-2	-	TRBD1	CASSQDLGTAYGYTF	TGCGCCAGCAGCCAAGACTTGGGGACAGCCTATGGCTACACCTTC
TRBV29-1	TRBJ1-4	-	-	CSVVGEKLFF	TGCAGCGTGGTCGGTGAAAAACTGTTTTTT
TRBV7-9	TRBJ1-5	few	-	CASSPGGARGNQPQHF	TGTGCCAGCAGCCCGGGGGGGGCGCGGGGCAATCAGCCCCAGCATTTT
TRBV23-1	TRBJ2-7	-	-	CASSLKTRLDDYEQYF	TGCGCCAGCAGTCTAAAGACTAGACTTGACGATTACGAGCAGTACTTC
TRBV18	TRBJ1-2	-	-	CASFTHTAGYGYTF	TGTGCCAGCTTTACCCACACAGCCGGATATGGCTACACCTTC